This TCR beta chain was profiled in a study of T-cell memory formation after mild COVID-19. Background on the study: Largely donor-specific sequence clusters came from a couple of donors.

This clonotype was detected only a few times. The antigen remains undetermined. Germline values: CDR1 MDHEN, CDR2 SYDVKM. The CDR3 loop spans 16 amino acids. Trimming left V 6 bases short and J 0 bases short, with 12 bases between. TCRdb analysed the 5' RACE reads with MiXCR anew, one entry per CDR3 protein. The sample lists about 320,000 distinct CDR3 sequences; around 15% were seen once. Notes on the study in general: CD4+ contracting clones were found mainly in CM and EM, and CD8+ ones in EMRA. Clones that got smaller from day 15 to 85 had even CD4/CD8, while clones growing later tipped toward CD4+.

This rearrangement joins TRBV28 to TRBJ1-6; D unresolved. Specimen: PBMCs or a T cell subset sorted from them (not recorded which). This sequence was found in a young man who had mild COVID-19 (a few samples of this study predate the infection). Cell type and time point are not known. CDR3 in amino acids: CASSPYPLSYNSPLHF. The CDR3, as DNA: TGTGCCAGCAGCCCGTACCCGCTCTCCTATAATTCACCCCTCCACTTT.